Each of the 22 T cell receptor beta chains below was sequenced from the same sample in a study of blood T cell repertoires in COVID-19 (TCRdb year 2020). Library method: the immunoSEQ multiplex PCR assay. In TCRdb, the immuneACCESS table is reduced to in-frame sequences with V and J assigned. These tables do not hold every clone; where another copy was compared, an unresolved V gene accounts for under half, and the others remain unexplained. This sample gives around 200,000 clones in total; roughly nine tenths of them show up just once. Roughly 9.7% of the sample rests with the top ten. Sequencing was carried out using peripheral blood. Receptor source: an older woman with COVID-19, enrolled during active disease.

This chain joins TRBV19 and TRBJ2-3; no clear D gene. The CDR3 contains 10 residues. From germline, CDR1 is LNHDA and CDR2 SQIVND (reference sequence). Trimming cost V 10 bases and J 6 bases, with 8 bases left between them. This CDR3 is CATEFDTQYF. The CDR3 region has the DNA TGTGCCACCGAGTTTGATACGCAGTATTTT.

This clone was observed at least ten times. V is TRBV27 and J is TRBJ2-5, with TRBD2 identical over 13 bases. This CDR3 is 15 amino acids long. Germline-derived CDR1 and CDR2 are MNHEY and SMNVEV (reference sequence). The junction had 4 bases not matched to a gene; V was cut back by 5 bases and J by 4 bases. Written as DNA, the CDR3 is TGTGCCAGCAGTCCCAGACTAGCGGGGGGAGAGACCCAGTACTTC. This encodes CASSPRLAGGETQYF.

This chain links TRBV3-1 (or the pseudogene TRBV3-2) with TRBJ1-2; D unclear. Trimming stripped 4 bases from V and 4 bases from J, with 13 bases between. The CDR3 sequence is 14 residues long. Germline V CDR1 and CDR2: LGHDT, YNNKEL (reference sequence). CDR3 nucleotide sequence: TGTGCCAGCAGCCTAACCTCGGGGTTCTATGGCTACACCTTC. Translation gives CASSLTSGFYGYTF.

This clone was picked up one time. The chain carries TRBV6-2 or TRBV6-3 and TRBJ2-2, with a tentative D call TRBD2 (6 bases). Trimming removed 2 bases at V and 0 bases at J, with 10 bases between. Per the germline V gene, CDR1 is MNHEY and CDR2 is SVGEGT. This CDR3 comprises 16 residues. CDR3 amino acids: CASSYGLPANTGELFF. The CDR3 DNA is TGTGCCAGCAGTTACGGACTACCCGCGAACACCGGGGAGCTGTTTTTT.

The chain carries TRBV12-5 and TRBJ1-2; D is unclear. Germline CDR1 reads LGHNT; CDR2 reads FRNRAP. The CDR3 has 12 amino acids. V dropped 2 bases and J dropped 4 bases, with 5 bases sitting between them. The CDR3, as DNA: TGTGCTAGTGGTTTGTTCTCCTATGGCTACACCTTC. Residues: CASGLFSYGYTF.

This clone has only one observation. CDR3 amino acids: CASSLEGAGLAKNIQYF. The CDR3, as DNA: TGTGCCAGCAGCTTAGAAGGAGCGGGGCTAGCCAAAAACATTCAGTACTTC. The chain has TRBV11-3 and TRBJ2-4, with 7 bases that match TRBD2. Germline trimming cut 0 bases from V and 0 bases from J; bases unmatched to any gene: 5. The CDR3 has 17 amino acids. Germline-derived CDR1 and CDR2 are SGHNT and YENEEA. Together with reference TRBV11-3 and TRBJ2-4, the CDR3 gives the full variable domain: EAGVVQSPRYKIIEKKQPVAFWCNPISGHNTLYWYLQNLGQGPELLIRYENEEAVDDSQLPKDRFSAERLKGVDSTLKIQPAELGDSAVYLCASSLEGAGLAKNIQYFGAGTRLSVL.

The CDR3 DNA is TGTGCCAGCAGCCCTACAGGGGCGGGCAGTGAAAAACTGTTTTTT. Its protein product is CASSPTGAGSEKLFF. The rearrangement joins TRBV7-3 to TRBJ1-4, with 7 nucleotides matching TRBD1. This CDR3 region has 15 residues. The germline V gene has CDR1 SGHTA and CDR2 FQGTGA. V was pared by 5 bases and J by 7 bases, with 10 bases of the junction left unmatched.

The chain has TRBV24-1 and TRBJ1-2; D is perhaps TRBD1 (6 bases). V was cut by 7 bases and J by 4 bases, with 12 bases left in between. Germline V gene lookup returns CDR1 KGHDR and CDR2 SFDVKD. This CDR3 has 13 residues. CDR3 in amino acids: CATSHTGFYGYTF. The CDR3 bases are TGTGCCACCAGCCACACAGGGTTCTATGGCTACACCTTC.

This clone has more than one count but fewer than ten. The chain couples TRBV28 to TRBJ2-7, with 8 bases matching TRBD2. V lost 2 bases and J lost 0; bases outside the gene matches: 3. CDR3 size: 15 residues. Germline values: CDR1 MDHEN, CDR2 SYDVKM. This CDR3 reads CASSLESGSSYEQYF. The CDR3 nucleotides are TGTGCCAGCAGTTTAGAAAGCGGGAGCTCCTACGAGCAGTACTTC.

V gene TRBV6-6 combines with J gene TRBJ1-2; perhaps TRBD1 as D (6 bases). Trimming removed 10 bases from V and 4 bases from J, with 13 bases in between. Germline V gives CDR1 MNHNY, CDR2 SVGAGI (reference sequence). The CDR3 sequence is 12 residues long. CDR3 sequence (DNA): TGTGCCAACGGTGAGGGGGTCTATGGCTACACCTTC. Amino acid sequence: CANGEGVYGYTF.

Ten or more counts support this clone. The J gene is TRBJ1-2, the V gene TRBV5-6; TRBD1 agrees at 8 bases. CDR3 length: 15 amino acids. The V gene's germline CDR1 is SGHDT and CDR2 YYEEEE. Germline trimming cut 5 bases from V and 4 bases from J; bases unmatched to any gene: 10. CDR3 sequence: CASRFGTGGSYGYTF. In DNA, the CDR3 is TGTGCCAGCAGGTTCGGGACAGGAGGTAGCTATGGCTACACCTTC.

The genes are TRBV27 and TRBJ1-2; tentatively, D is TRBD1 (6 bases). From germline, CDR1 is MNHEY and CDR2 SMNVEV (reference sequence). The CDR3 totals 14 residues. V lost 9 bases and J 5 bases, leaving 19 bases between the germline ends. In DNA, the CDR3 is TGTGCCAGTAGGGGGGGGGCGGTGGGGTATGGCTACACCTTC. This codes for CASRGGAVGYGYTF.

In this sample, this clone turned up a few times. The gene calls are TRBV6-2 or TRBV6-3 and TRBJ1-1; D uncertain. Per germline, CDR1 MNHEY and CDR2 SVGEGT. V lost 5 bases to trimming and J lost 7 bases, with 11 bases between them. The CDR3 extends over 12 amino acids. Here the CDR3 reads CASSDRGIEAFF. The CDR3 nucleotides read TGTGCCAGCAGTGACCGAGGTATTGAAGCTTTCTTT.

V and J are TRBV5-6 and TRBJ2-1; 8 bases map to TRBD2. Germline V lookup: CDR1 SGHDT, CDR2 YYEEEE. The CDR3 spans 16 residues. V was clipped by 3 bases and J by 5 bases; unmatched bases: 10. The CDR3, as DNA: TGTGCCAGCAGCTCTGCCCTAGCGGGCATACACAATGAGCAGTTCTTC. It encodes CASSSALAGIHNEQFF.

The rearrangement uses TRBV4-3 and TRBJ1-6; 10 bases line up with TRBD1. This CDR3 region has 15 residues. Germline lookup yields CDR1 LGHNA and CDR2 YSLEER. V gave up 0 bases and J gave up 9 bases; unmatched junction bases: 2. The CDR3 region has the DNA TGCGCCAGCAGCCAAGAAAGGACAGGGGGTTCACCCCTCCACTTT. The encoded protein is CASSQERTGGSPLHF.

The J gene is TRBJ1-2, the V gene TRBV4-3; the D gene is possibly TRBD1 (6 bases). Trimming shortened V by 2 bases and J by 4 bases, and 11 bases separated the two germline ends. Per germline, CDR1 LGHNA and CDR2 YSLEER. The CDR3 contains 14 residues. CDR3 nucleotide sequence: TGCGCCAGCAGCCAACAGGGGCGCAGCTATGGCTACACCTTC. This translates into CASSQQGRSYGYTF.

The V gene is TRBV24-1, the J gene TRBJ1-1, with 8 bases aligning to TRBD1. CDR3 length: 14 residues. Trimming cost V 10 bases and J 2 bases; bases outside gene matches: 8. Per germline, CDR1 KGHDR and CDR2 SFDVKD. Written as DNA, the CDR3 is TGTGCCACTTCAGGGGGCGGACTCAACACTGAAGCTTTCTTT. It codes for CATSGGGLNTEAFF.

The chain combines TRBV6-4 with TRBJ1-4, with a weak D call TRBD1 (6 bases). CDR3 length equals 18 residues. Per germline, CDR1 MRHNA and CDR2 SNTAGT. The V end was cut by 6 bases, the J end by 0 bases, with 20 bases between. The DNA of the CDR3 is TGTGCCAGCAGGGGTTTATACAGGGCGTATGCAACTAATGAAAAACTGTTTTTT. Its translation is CASRGLYRAYATNEKLFF.

This clone has a single count. The rearrangement joins TRBV28 to TRBJ1-5; weak D call: TRBD1 (6 bases). This CDR3 has 15 residues. CDR1 MDHEN and CDR2 SYDVKM come from the germline V gene. The V end lost 5 bases, the J end lost 2 bases, and 13 bases lay between the germline ends. The CDR3 nucleotides are TGTGCCAGCAGTGGGGTCAGGGGTGGCAATCAGCCCCAGCATTTT. Translated: CASSGVRGGNQPQHF.

The rearrangement joins TRBV30 to TRBJ1-1; D is possibly TRBD1 (6 bases). Germline V gene lookup returns CDR1 GTSNPN and CDR2 SVGIG (reference sequence). This CDR3 has 11 amino acids. Trimming stripped 1 base from V and 9 bases from J, with 9 bases between. CDR3 loop: CAWSGTAQAFF. CDR3 nucleotide sequence: TGTGCCTGGAGTGGGACAGCTCAAGCTTTCTTT.

This sequence joins TRBV7-3 and TRBJ2-1, with 7 bases identical to TRBD2. CDR1 SGHTA and CDR2 FQGTGA come from the germline V gene. Trimming at V came to 5 bases and at J to 1 base, leaving 5 bases not matched to a gene. This CDR3 has 15 residues. This CDR3 is CASSGLAASYNEQFF. In DNA, the CDR3 is TGTGCCAGCAGCGGGCTAGCGGCATCCTACAATGAGCAGTTCTTC.

The chain carries TRBV27 and TRBJ2-7; D is possibly TRBD1 (6 bases). This CDR3 has 14 residues. Germline V gene data show CDR1 as MNHEY and CDR2 as SMNVEV (reference sequence). The V and J ends lost 3 bases and 1 base respectively, with 10 bases between them. CDR3 coding DNA: TGTGCCAGCAGTTTGGGACACGCTTCCTACGAGCAGTACTTC. Translating gives CASSLGHASYEQYF.